The clone carrying this TCR beta chain was counted only a few times. The V gene's germline CDR1 is SGHNT and CDR2 YENEEA. This CDR3 is built from 15 residues. Trimming shortened V by 7 bases and J by 1 base, and 16 bases separated the two germline ends. This sample was taken from a study of blood T cell repertoires in COVID-19. Libraries were prepared by immunoSEQ multiplex PCR; TCRdb keeps only in-frame clonotypes and omits some of them. The data hold just over 95,000 clones, with approximately 82% observed a single time. This chain connects TRBV11-3 to TRBJ1-1; D remains ambiguous. This receptor was identified in a man between 60 and 70 years old with acute or convalescent COVID-19. Sequencing was carried out using peripheral blood. CDR3 residues: CASTSPTRENTEAFF. CDR3 DNA sequence: TGTGCCAGCACCTCCCCGACCCGGGAGAACACTGAAGCTTTCTTT.